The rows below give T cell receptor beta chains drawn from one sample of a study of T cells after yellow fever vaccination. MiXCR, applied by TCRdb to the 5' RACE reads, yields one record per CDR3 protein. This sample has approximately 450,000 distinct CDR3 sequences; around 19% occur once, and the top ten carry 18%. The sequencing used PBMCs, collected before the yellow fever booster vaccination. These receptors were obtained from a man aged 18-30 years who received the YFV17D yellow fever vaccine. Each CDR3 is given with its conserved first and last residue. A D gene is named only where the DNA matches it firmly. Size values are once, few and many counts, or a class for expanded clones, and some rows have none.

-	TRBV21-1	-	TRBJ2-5	TGTGCCAGCAGCAGGTGGACAAATCTCCAAGAGACCCAGTACTTC	CASSRWTNLQETQYF
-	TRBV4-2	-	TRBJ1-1	TGTGCCAGCAGCCAAGATTTCTGGCGGTTGAACACTGAAGCTTTCTTT	CASSQDFWRLNTEAFF
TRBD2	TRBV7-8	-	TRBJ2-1	TGTGCCAGCAGCCCAAGCCGGGGAGCGGGGGGGAATGAGCAGTTCTTC	CASSPSRGAGGNEQFF
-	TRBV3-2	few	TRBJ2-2	TGTGCCAGCAGCCCGGGACAGTTCGCGAACACCGGGGAGCTGTTTTTT	CASSPGQFANTGELFF
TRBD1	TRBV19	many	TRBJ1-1	TGTGCCAGTACCGACGGGACAGACCGAATGAACACTGAAGCTTTCTTT	CASTDGTDRMNTEAFF
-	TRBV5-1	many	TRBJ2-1	TGCGCCAGCAGCTTGGGGGAGAGCTCCTACAATGAGCAGTTCTTC	CASSLGESSYNEQFF
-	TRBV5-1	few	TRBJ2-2	TGCGCCAGCAGCTTGGTCCCGGGCACCGGGGAGCTGTTTTTT	CASSLVPGTGELFF
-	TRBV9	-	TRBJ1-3	TGTGCCAGCAGCGTTAACCCGGATGGAAACACCATATATTTT	CASSVNPDGNTIYF
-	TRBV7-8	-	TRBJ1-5	TGTGCCAGCAGCTTAGGTGGGGGAAGTCAGCCCCAGCATTTT	CASSLGGGSQPQHF
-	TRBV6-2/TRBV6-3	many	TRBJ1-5	TGTGCCAGCACGGATAGCAATCAGCCCCAGCATTTT	CASTDSNQPQHF
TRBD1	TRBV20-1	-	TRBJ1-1	TGCAGTGCTAGAGCGTTGACAGGGAGCGAAGCTTTCTTT	CSARALTGSEAFF
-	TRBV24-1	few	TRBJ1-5	TGTGCCACCAGTGATTTGTTACCGGATAGCAATCAGCCCCAGCATTTT	CATSDLLPDSNQPQHF
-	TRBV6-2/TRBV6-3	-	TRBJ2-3	TGTGCCAGCAGTTACTCGTTGCCAGATACGCAGTATTTT	CASSYSLPDTQYF
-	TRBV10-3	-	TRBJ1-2	TGTGCCATCAGACTCATTAGGACAGACTTGACTTATGGCTACACCTTC	CAIRLIRTDLTYGYTF
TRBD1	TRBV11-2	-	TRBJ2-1	TGTGCCAGCAGCACGGGACAGGTGGATGAGCAGTTCTTC	CASSTGQVDEQFF
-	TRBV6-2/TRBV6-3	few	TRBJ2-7	TGTGCCAGCAGTTATTCCGGACAGTCCCACGAGCAGTACTTC	CASSYSGQSHEQYF
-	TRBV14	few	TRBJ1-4	TGTGCCAGCAGCCGAGCAGGTAGATCCAGTGAAAAACTGTTTTTT	CASSRAGRSSEKLFF
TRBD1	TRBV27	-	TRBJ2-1	TGTGCCAGCAGTTTTCTTCCGGGACAGGGGAACAATGAGCAGTTCTTC	CASSFLPGQGNNEQFF
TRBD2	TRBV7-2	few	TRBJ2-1	TGTGCCAGCAGCTTCGGGACTAGCGGGGGCAATGAGCAGTTCTTC	CASSFGTSGGNEQFF
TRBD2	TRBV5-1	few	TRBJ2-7	TGCGCCAGCAGCTTCGCTGTGGCTAGCGGGGGTTACGAGCAGTACTTC	CASSFAVASGGYEQYF
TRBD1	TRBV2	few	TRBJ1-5	TGTGCCAGCAGTGCCATAGGACAGGGGCGGCAGCCCCAGCATTTT	CASSAIGQGRQPQHF
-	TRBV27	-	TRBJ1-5	TGTGCCAGCAGTTTACGGTCCCAGCTGTATAGCAATCAGCCCCAGCATTTT	CASSLRSQLYSNQPQHF
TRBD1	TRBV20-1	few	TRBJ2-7	TGCAGTGCTAGAGGGAACACAGGGGTGCCCTACGAGCAGTACTTC	CSARGNTGVPYEQYF
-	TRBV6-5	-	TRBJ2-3	TGTGCCAGCAGTTCAGCAGCTTTTCGGGGTCCCCGTTTGGATACGCAGTATTTT	CASSSAAFRGPRLDTQYF
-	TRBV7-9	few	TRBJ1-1	TGTGCCAGCAGCTTAGTTTATACCCCGAACACTGAAGCTTTCTTT	CASSLVYTPNTEAFF
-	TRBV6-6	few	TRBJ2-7	TGTGCCAGCAGGGACAGAGCCTACGAGCAGTACTTC	CASRDRAYEQYF
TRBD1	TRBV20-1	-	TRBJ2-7	TGCAGTGCTAGGGGACAGAATAATTACGAGCAGTACTTC	CSARGQNNYEQYF
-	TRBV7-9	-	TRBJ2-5	TGTGCCAGCAGCTCGAACAGGGTACGGCAAGAGACCCAGTACTTC	CASSSNRVRQETQYF
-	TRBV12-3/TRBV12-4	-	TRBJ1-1	TGTGCCAGCACCCTGTCTGGGACACGTATGAACACTGAAGCTTTCTTT	CASTLSGTRMNTEAFF
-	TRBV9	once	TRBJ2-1	TGTGCCAGCAGCGTAGAACCGATTAGGGAGCAGTTCTTC	CASSVEPIREQFF
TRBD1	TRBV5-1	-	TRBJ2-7	TGCGCCAGCAGCCAGGGGGACAGGGGTTACGAGCAGTACTTC	CASSQGDRGYEQYF
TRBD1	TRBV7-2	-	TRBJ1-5	TGTGCCAGCAGCTTTAGGGACAGGCTGCAGCCCCAGCATTTT	CASSFRDRLQPQHF
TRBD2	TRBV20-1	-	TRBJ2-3	TGCAGTGCTAGACATAGCGGGGGGTCAGGAGATACGCAGTATTTT	CSARHSGGSGDTQYF
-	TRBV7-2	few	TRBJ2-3	TGTGCCAGCAGCTTAGGCCCTGTTGCAGATACGCAGTATTTT	CASSLGPVADTQYF
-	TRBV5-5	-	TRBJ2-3	TGTGCCAGCAGCTTGACCCGGGGGTGGAAAGATACGCAGTATTTT	CASSLTRGWKDTQYF
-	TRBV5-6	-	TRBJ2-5	TGTGCCAGCTCACCGATTTCGTTTGGGGGATGGACCCAGTACTTC	CASSPISFGGWTQYF
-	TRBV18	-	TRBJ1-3	TGTGCCAGCTCACCTTCAGCGAGAGGGTCGGGAAACACCATATATTTT	CASSPSARGSGNTIYF
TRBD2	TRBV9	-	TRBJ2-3	TGTGCCAGCAGCGTCTCTGCCGGGGGGGGACGGGGCACAGATACGCAGTATTTT	CASSVSAGGGRGTDTQYF
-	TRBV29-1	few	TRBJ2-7	TGCAGCGTAAGAGGGTTCGCCTACGAGCAGTACTTC	CSVRGFAYEQYF
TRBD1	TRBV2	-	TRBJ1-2	TGTGCCAGCAGTGCGGACAGGGGGCGAGTAGGTGGCTACACCTTC	CASSADRGRVGGYTF
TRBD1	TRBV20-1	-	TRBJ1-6	TGCAGTGCTAGAGTAGACAGGGAGGATTCACCCCTCCACTTT	CSARVDREDSPLHF
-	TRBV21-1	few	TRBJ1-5	TGTGCCAGCAGCAAGAAGTCAGGGAACGATCAGCCCCAGCATTTT	CASSKKSGNDQPQHF
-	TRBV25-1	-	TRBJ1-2	TGTGCCAGCAGTGACAACAGGGCTGCACTCATGCATGGCTACACCTTC	CASSDNRAALMHGYTF
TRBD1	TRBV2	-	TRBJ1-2	TGTGCCAGCAGTGATACTGGGGACAGCTTTGGCTACACCTTC	CASSDTGDSFGYTF
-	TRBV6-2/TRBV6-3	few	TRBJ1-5	TGTGCCAGCAGTTACTGGCAGGCCCAATATAGCAATCAGCCCCAGCATTTT	CASSYWQAQYSNQPQHF
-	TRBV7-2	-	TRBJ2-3	TGTGCCAGCAGCTCGCCTCAAACAGATACGCAGTATTTT	CASSSPQTDTQYF
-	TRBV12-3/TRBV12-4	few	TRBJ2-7	TGTGCCAGCACCCGCCAGCGGTATGACTCCGAGCAGTACTTC	CASTRQRYDSEQYF
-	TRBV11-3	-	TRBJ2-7	TGTGCCAGCAGCCCCCGAGGGGGGACGGTCGGCGAGCAGTACTTC	CASSPRGGTVGEQYF
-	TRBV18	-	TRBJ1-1	TGTGCCAGCTCACCCAATGCCGGGACGGGGAACACTGAAGCTTTCTTT	CASSPNAGTGNTEAFF
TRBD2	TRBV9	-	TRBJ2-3	TGTGCCAGCAGCGGAGCGGGGGGGCAGTCGACAGATACGCAGTATTTT	CASSGAGGQSTDTQYF